This T cell receptor beta chain was profiled in a study of beta chain features in type 1 diabetes. Turning to the study itself: No patient-donor differences in age, gender, total cells or subset yield.

Reverse transcription of all isolated RNA meant that expressed TCRB transcripts were sequenced. Generated by immunoSEQ multiplex PCR, the TCRdb table keeps only in-frame clones and is missing some. The repertoire has some 150,000 clones, under 60% of them found once; the top ten carry 0.35% to 0.5%. The length of the CDR3 is 13 residues. V lost 3 bases, J lost 3 bases, and 6 bases lay in between. Per germline, CDR1 KGHSH and CDR2 LQKENI. CD4+ naive, central memory, regulatory and stem cell-like memory cells were sorted via CD45RO/CCR7/CD25/CD127/CD95/CD27. Remarks on this clone: The antigen is undetermined.

Broader study findings: The study notes PCR might favor shorter templates equally in patients and controls. Researchers reported that naive, central memory and Treg TCRB repertoires appeared more similar in patients than in healthy donors.

This TCR was recovered from a young man in good health. What was sequenced was Tregs from blood. The rearrangement joins TRBV18 to TRBJ2-1, with D hard to call. CDR3 nucleotides: TGTGCCAGCTCACCGCCTAACTACAATGAGCAGTTCTTC. Amino acids: CASSPPNYNEQFF.